Listed here are 19 T cell receptor beta chains from one sample, sequenced in a study of OX40 agonist ivuxolimab in advanced cancers. The table came from immunoSEQ multiplex PCR; TCRdb's copy has only in-frame clones and leaves some out. The sample lists around 69,000 clones, roughly 86% seen once, with just over 2.5% in the top ten. Sequencing used CD4+ or CD8+ T cells sorted from blood, obtained in a trial of the OX40 agonist ivuxolimab. The receptors stem from an adult with an advanced solid tumor such as melanoma, head and neck, liver or kidney cancer.

V and J are TRBV5-4 and TRBJ2-3; weak D call: TRBD2 (6 bases). In germline, CDR1 is SGHNT, CDR2 YYREEE (reference sequence). Between the trimmed V and J ends, which lost 4 bases and 0 bases, there was a span of 9 bases. There are 14 residues in the CDR3. CDR3 DNA: TGTGCCAGCAGCCCCGGGGGTAGCACAGATACGCAGTATTTT. It specifies CASSPGGSTDTQYF. The whole variable domain, remainder taken from reference TRBV5-4 and TRBJ2-3, is ETGVTQSPTHLIKTRGQQVTLRCSSQSGHNTVSWYQQALGQGPQFIFQYYREEENGRGNFPPRFSGLQFPNYSSELNVNALELDDSALYLCASSPGGSTDTQYFGPGTRLTVL.

The rearrangement links TRBV7-8 to TRBJ2-5, with 12 bases fitting TRBD1. CDR1 SGHVS and CDR2 FQNEAQ come from the germline V gene. J was trimmed by 4 bases and V by 3 bases; bases with no gene match: 6. The CDR3 totals 16 residues. The CDR3 coding sequence is TGTGCCAGCAGCTTGGGGACAGGGGGCGGGAGAGAGACCCAGTACTTC. Its translation: CASSLGTGGGRETQYF.

This clone was seen only a few times. The chain employs TRBV4-1 and TRBJ1-4; 9 bases align to TRBD1. The CDR3 has 15 amino acids. The V gene's germline CDR1 is MGHRA and CDR2 YSYEKL. V was pared by 4 bases and J by 7 bases, with 7 bases of the junction left unmatched. The CDR3 nucleotides read TGCGCCAGCAGCCGCCTACAGGGGGCGGGTGAAAAACTGTTTTTT. Translation: CASSRLQGAGEKLFF.

V usage is TRBV15 and J usage is TRBJ2-7, with TRBD1 matching 8 bases. The germline CDR1 and CDR2 sequences are LNHNV and YYDKDF (reference sequence). The CDR3 is 13 residues long. Losses at the gene ends were 4 bases for V and 6 bases for J; bases not matched to a gene: 5. The CDR3: CATSTRTGLEQYV. The CDR3 DNA reads as TGTGCCACCAGCACCAGGACAGGGCTCGAGCAGTACGTC.

The chain uses TRBV19 and TRBJ2-2; D might be TRBD1 (6 bases). V was pared by 10 bases and J by 0 bases, with 18 bases between. The V gene's germline CDR1 is LNHDA and CDR2 SQIVND (reference sequence). The CDR3 contains 16 residues. The chain's CDR3 is CATPKARGANTGELFF. CDR3 DNA sequence: TGTGCCACCCCGAAGGCCAGGGGCGCGAACACCGGGGAGCTGTTTTTT.

In regard to this clone: The same CDR3 also results from other DNA sequences found in this sample. J is TRBJ1-5 and V is TRBV10-3, with no clear D. CDR1 and CDR2 from the germline V gene are ENHRY and SYGVKD. Deletions cut 4 bases from V and 5 bases from J, with 9 bases between. This CDR3 is 13 amino acids long. The CDR3 is CAISGGRDQPQHF. Written as DNA, the CDR3 is TGTGCCATCAGTGGTGGACGCGATCAGCCCCAGCATTTT.

The chain carries TRBV6-5 and TRBJ1-2; D is unclear. CDR1 is MNHEY and CDR2 is SVGAGI in the germline V gene. V lost 3 bases to trimming and J lost 4 bases, with 3 bases between them. This CDR3 has 11 residues. CDR3 region: CASSYGYGYTF. The CDR3, as DNA: TGTGCCAGCAGTTATGGCTATGGCTACACCTTC.

This rearrangement joins TRBV16 to TRBJ1-6; no clear D. CDR3 length: 17 amino acids. Per the germline V gene, CDR1 is KGHSY and CDR2 is FQNENV. V lost 0 bases to trimming and J lost 9 bases, with 18 bases between them. For the CDR3, the DNA is TGTGCCAGCAGCCAATCGGGAGGGAGTGTTGTAGTTTCACCCCTCCACTTT. Translating it yields CASSQSGGSVVVSPLHF.

The chain employs TRBV6-1 and TRBJ1-1; TRBD1 is a possible D gene (6 bases). Trimming removed 5 bases from V and 5 bases from J, with 15 bases in between. The germline V gene encodes CDR1 MNHNS and CDR2 SASEGT. The CDR3 has 14 amino acids. The chain's CDR3 is CASSRTVSLTEAFF. In DNA, the CDR3 is TGTGCCAGCAGTAGGACAGTGTCCCTTACTGAAGCTTTCTTT.

The chain's CDR3 is CASSTSRTGDRYGYTF. CDR3 coding DNA: TGTGCCAGCAGCACATCTCGGACAGGGGATAGATATGGCTACACCTTC. J is TRBJ1-2 and V is TRBV7-9; 9 nucleotides line up with TRBD1. V lost 5 bases to trimming and J lost 5 bases; unmatched junction nucleotides: 12. The CDR3 is 16 residues long. Germline V gives CDR1 SEHNR, CDR2 FQNEAQ (reference sequence).

CDR3 region: CATSSGIDRGGRNTIYF. Here the CDR3 DNA reads TGTGCCACCAGCAGCGGGATTGACAGGGGAGGAAGAAACACCATATATTTT. This rearrangement joins TRBV15 to TRBJ1-3; TRBD1 agrees at 8 bases. Germline V gene sequence: CDR1 LNHNV, CDR2 YYDKDF (reference sequence). The CDR3 length is 17 residues. The trim removed 3 bases at V and 5 bases at J, leaving 12 bases unmatched.

V and J are TRBV9 and TRBJ1-5; D gene uncertain. The CDR3 spans 15 residues. The V and J ends lost 2 bases and 5 bases respectively, with 14 bases between them. Germline loops: CDR1 SGDLS, CDR2 YYNGEE. This CDR3 is CASSVSTDGHQPQHF. The CDR3 coding sequence is TGTGCCAGCAGCGTGTCGACGGACGGACATCAGCCCCAGCATTTT.

V usage is TRBV10-3 and J usage is TRBJ2-3; D is unclear. Trimming removed 3 bases at V and 1 base at J, with 5 bases between. Germline-derived CDR1 and CDR2 are ENHRY and SYGVKD. This CDR3 spans 13 amino acids. CDR3 loop: CAISDEGTDTQYF. In DNA form, the CDR3 reads TGTGCCATCAGTGATGAGGGCACAGATACGCAGTATTTT.

The chain has TRBV28 and TRBJ2-7; TRBD1 matches 8 bases. The CDR3 contains 14 residues. J lost 7 bases, V lost 0 bases, and 5 bases had no gene match. The germline V gene encodes CDR1 MDHEN and CDR2 SYDVKM. The CDR3 sequence is CASSLWQGAEEQYF. The CDR3 nucleotides read TGTGCCAGCAGTTTATGGCAGGGGGCTGAGGAGCAGTACTTC.

The table lists this clone with a count of one. The CDR3 sequence is CASSDTGGDTDTQYF. In DNA form, the CDR3 reads TGTGCCAGCAGTGATACAGGGGGGGACACAGATACGCAGTATTTT. V gene TRBV2 combines with J gene TRBJ2-3; the D gene is possibly TRBD1 (8 bases). Germline V gene lookup returns CDR1 SNHLY and CDR2 FYNNEI. The CDR3 runs to 15 residues. With 3 bases removed from V and 2 bases from J, the gap between germline ends came to 12 bases.

Concerning this clone: The germline gene is not matched at one end of the junction; a read error may be the cause. The chain employs TRBV5-1 and TRBJ1-1; D ambiguous. Germline CDR1 SGHRS, CDR2 YFSETQ. This CDR3 is 15 amino acids long. CDR3 DNA sequence: TGTGCCAGCAGCTTGGTCGGCGGGATGAACACTGAAGCTTTCTTT. The encoded protein is CASSLVGGMNTEAFF.

Here the CDR3 DNA reads TGTGCCAGCAGCTGGGGACAGGGAGGCGGGGAGCTGTTTTTT. Its protein is CASSWGQGGGELFF. The rearrangement uses TRBV5-5 and TRBJ2-2; 9 nucleotides align to TRBD1. With 3 bases clipped from V and 7 bases from J, the junction kept 4 bases outside the gene matches. Germline V gene data show CDR1 as SGHKS and CDR2 as YYEKEE (reference sequence). The CDR3 contains 14 residues.

The chain couples TRBV7-8 to TRBJ1-6; D remains ambiguous. The germline V gene encodes CDR1 SGHVS and CDR2 FQNEAQ. V shed 5 bases and J shed 5 bases, with 16 bases lying between them. The CDR3 has 16 residues. CDR3 protein: CASSPEGWRDNSPLHF. The DNA of the CDR3 is TGTGCCAGCAGCCCGGAGGGATGGAGGGATAATTCACCCCTCCACTTT. The complete variable domain, with remaining parts taken from reference TRBV7-8 and TRBJ1-6, reads GAGVSQSPRYKVAKRGQDVALRCDPISGHVSLFWYQQALGQGPEFLTYFQNEAQLDKSGLPSDRFFAERPEGSVSTLKIQRTQQEDSAVYLCASSPEGWRDNSPLHFGNGTRLTVT.

This sequence joins TRBV7-9 and TRBJ1-2; D call uncertain. The CDR3 consists of 12 residues. Germline-derived CDR1 and CDR2 are SEHNR and FQNEAQ (reference sequence). The V end was cut by 5 bases, the J end by 6 bases, with 10 bases between. The chain's CDR3 is CASSATPDGYTF. CDR3 sequence (DNA): TGTGCCAGCAGCGCCACACCGGATGGCTACACCTTC.